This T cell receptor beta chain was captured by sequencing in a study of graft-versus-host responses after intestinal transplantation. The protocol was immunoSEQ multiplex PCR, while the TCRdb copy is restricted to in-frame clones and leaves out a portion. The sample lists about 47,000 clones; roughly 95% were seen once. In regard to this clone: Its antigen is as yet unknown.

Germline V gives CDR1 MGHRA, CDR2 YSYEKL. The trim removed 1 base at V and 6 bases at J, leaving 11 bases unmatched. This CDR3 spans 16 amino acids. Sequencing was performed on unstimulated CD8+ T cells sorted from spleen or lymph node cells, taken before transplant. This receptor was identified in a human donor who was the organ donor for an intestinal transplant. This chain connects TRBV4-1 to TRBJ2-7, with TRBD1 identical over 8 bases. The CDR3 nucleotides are TGCGCCAGCAGCCAAGCCGGGGACAGGCCTTCCGCCGAGCAGTACTTC. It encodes CASSQAGDRPSAEQYF.